Listed here are 23 T cell receptor beta chains from one sample, sequenced in a study of cytomegalovirus exposure and HLA in healthy donors. Researchers ran the PCR with 60 Vbeta and 13 Jbeta primers. Generated by immunoSEQ multiplex PCR, the TCRdb table keeps only in-frame clones and is missing some. The table lists 72,000 or so clones, 55% to 80% of them singletons. The sample was PBMCs. These TCRs come from a woman aged 45-60 years in good health and CMV-seronegative.

For this clone: Relative to the germline gene, one junction end is altered; a read error may explain this. V gene TRBV7-7 combines with J gene TRBJ2-5; 7 bases match TRBD2. The CDR3 is 13 amino acids. Germline V CDR1 and CDR2: SSHAT, FNYEAQ (reference sequence). CDR3 nucleotide sequence: TGTGCTAGCAGCTCAACGGGGGGAGAGACCCAGTACTTC. Translating gives CASSSTGGETQYF.

The chain recombines TRBV15 with TRBJ2-1, with D perhaps matching TRBD2 (7 bases). Looked up from germline, CDR1 is LNHNV and CDR2 is YYDKDF (reference sequence). Trimming stripped 0 bases from V and 7 bases from J, with 19 bases between. The CDR3 contains 17 residues. In nucleotides, the CDR3 is TGTGCCACCAGCAGAGAGATCGCGGGGGCCCGTGGGAATGAGCAGTTCTTC. Protein: CATSREIAGARGNEQFF.

This clone has at least ten counts. The chain joins TRBV7-8 to TRBJ1-3; 9 bases fit TRBD1. Losses at the gene ends were 1 base for V and 7 bases for J; bases not matched to a gene: 11. The CDR3 has 17 amino acids. CDR1 and CDR2 (germline): SGHVS, FQNEAQ. The DNA of the CDR3 is TGTGCCAGCAGCTTAGAATGGGACAGGGAGGTTCGGAACACCATATATTTT. This codes for CASSLEWDREVRNTIYF.

The CDR3 sequence: CASSYSSGTGNEKLFF. CDR3 DNA: TGTGCCAGCAGTTACTCGAGCGGGACAGGGAATGAAAAACTGTTTTTT. The J gene is TRBJ1-4, the V gene TRBV6-5; 9 bases agree with TRBD1. Germline V gives CDR1 MNHEY, CDR2 SVGAGI. This CDR3 is built from 16 residues. V shed 0 bases and J 5 bases; nucleotides not matched to a gene: 4.

J is TRBJ2-5 and V is TRBV27; a weak D match, TRBD2 (6 bases). This CDR3 is 15 amino acids long. Germline loops: CDR1 MNHEY, CDR2 SMNVEV (reference sequence). V shed 8 bases and J shed 5 bases, with 21 bases lying between them. For the CDR3, the DNA is TGTGCCAGCTCTCTCATGGGGGGTAGCCTGGAGACCCAGTACTTC. Protein product: CASSLMGGSLETQYF.

This chain connects TRBV5-4 to TRBJ1-2; no definite D call. V was cut by 5 bases and J by 2 bases, with 13 bases left in between. Germline lookup yields CDR1 SGHNT and CDR2 YYREEE (reference sequence). This CDR3 comprises 14 residues. The chain's CDR3 is CASRLQTGNYGYTF. In DNA form, the CDR3 reads TGTGCCAGCAGACTTCAGACGGGGAACTATGGCTACACCTTC.

The V gene is TRBV28, the J gene TRBJ1-4; D may be TRBD1 (5 bases). The V and J ends lost 3 bases and 3 bases respectively, with 14 bases between them. The V gene's germline CDR1 is MDHEN and CDR2 SYDVKM. The CDR3 extends over 16 amino acids. The CDR3 DNA follows: TGTGCCAGCAGTTTCCCCCCCAGGGCGCCTAATGAAAAACTGTTTTTT. Protein sequence: CASSFPPRAPNEKLFF.

The genes are TRBV10-3 and TRBJ1-5; D unresolved. The CDR3 covers 16 residues. V was cut by 0 bases and J by 0 bases, with 9 bases left in between. Germline loops: CDR1 ENHRY, CDR2 SYGVKD. The CDR3 loop is CAISESRHLSNQPQHF. In DNA, the CDR3 is TGTGCCATCAGTGAGTCGCGACATCTTAGCAATCAGCCCCAGCATTTT.

The chain carries TRBV19 and TRBJ1-4; 8 bases agree with TRBD1. The CDR3 runs 15 residues. Germline CDR1 is LNHDA and CDR2 is SQIVND (reference sequence). J gave up 5 bases and V 5 bases, and 7 bases lay outside the gene matches. Here the CDR3 DNA reads TGTGCCAGTAGTGCGAAACAGGGGGGGAATGAAAAACTGTTTTTT. Protein product: CASSAKQGGNEKLFF.

The gene calls are TRBV5-1 and TRBJ2-7; 10 bases match TRBD2. The junction had 5 bases not matched to a gene; V was cut back by 0 bases and J by 2 bases. Germline CDR1 is SGHRS and CDR2 is YFSETQ. The CDR3 runs 16 residues. The CDR3 DNA reads as TGCGCCAGCAGCTTGGGAAGCGGGAGGGGGCCCTACGAGCAGTACTTC. Its protein product is CASSLGSGRGPYEQYF.

The chain combines TRBV29-1 with TRBJ2-1, with D perhaps matching TRBD1 (7 bases). Trimming shortened V by 6 bases and J by 8 bases, and 20 bases separated the two germline ends. There are 14 residues in the CDR3. The V gene's germline CDR1 is SQVTM and CDR2 ANQGSEA. The CDR3 DNA sequence: TGCAGCGTAACCAACAGGGGAGGTGGGGATGAGCAGTTCTTC. This gives the protein CSVTNRGGGDEQFF.

In its sample, this clone was seen a few times. The chain couples TRBV6-5 to TRBJ1-1; D might be TRBD1 (6 bases). Germline V gives CDR1 MNHEY, CDR2 SVGAGI. The CDR3 length is 12 residues. Trimming took off 5 bases at V and 4 bases at J, with 8 bases between the two ends. CDR3 DNA sequence: TGTGCCAGCAGTGCGGACAGCACTGAAGCTTTCTTT. This translates into CASSADSTEAFF.

This chain uses TRBV7-9 with TRBJ2-7; D gene uncertain. The CDR3 covers 11 residues. The germline gives CDR1 SEHNR, CDR2 FQNEAQ (reference sequence). The ends were cut back, 2 bases at V and 5 bases at J, with 4 bases in the middle. CDR3 nucleotide sequence: TGTGCCAGCAGCTTACGGGACGAGCAGTACTTC. This translates into CASSLRDEQYF.

The J gene is TRBJ1-5, the V gene TRBV27; 9 positions match TRBD1. The trim removed 1 base at V and 6 bases at J, leaving 4 bases unmatched. The germline V gene encodes CDR1 MNHEY and CDR2 SMNVEV (reference sequence). The CDR3 has 15 residues. The CDR3 spells CASSLWGQGGQPQHF. For the CDR3, the DNA is TGTGCCAGCAGTTTATGGGGACAGGGCGGTCAGCCCCAGCATTTT.

This clone has more than one count but fewer than ten. The V call is TRBV18, the J call TRBJ1-5; D is unclear. The CDR3 is made up of 14 amino acids. V gave up 4 bases and J gave up 5 bases, with 12 bases separating them. Germline CDR1 KGHSH, CDR2 LQKENI. CDR3: CASSLVGRDQPQHF. The CDR3 coding sequence is TGTGCCAGCTCACTGGTGGGGAGGGATCAGCCCCAGCATTTT.

V is TRBV9 and J is TRBJ2-7; maybe TRBD2 (6 bases). V was trimmed by 0 bases and J by 6 bases, leaving 7 bases between them. The length of the CDR3 is 12 residues. CDR1 is SGDLS and CDR2 is YYNGEE in the germline V gene. The CDR3 coding sequence is TGTGCCAGCAGCGTAGGGGGAGGCGAGCAGTACTTC. It yields the protein CASSVGGGEQYF.

This chain joins TRBV9 and TRBJ2-6, with 7 bases matching TRBD1. CDR3 length: 17 residues. J was trimmed by 0 bases and V by 4 bases; bases with no gene match: 7. The germline V gene has CDR1 SGDLS and CDR2 YYNGEE. The DNA for the CDR3 is TGTGCCAGCAGCCCAGGACAGGTGGGCTCTGGGGCCAACGTCCTGACTTTC. This encodes CASSPGQVGSGANVLTF.

The chain carries TRBV10-3 and TRBJ1-1; D is possibly TRBD1 (5 bases). The CDR3 spans 13 residues. Germline values: CDR1 ENHRY, CDR2 SYGVKD. Trimming stripped 6 bases from V and 4 bases from J, with 12 bases between. The DNA of the CDR3 is TGTGCCATCAGAGGGTGGGGGGGCACTGAAGCTTTCTTT. As protein: CAIRGWGGTEAFF.

This clone has more than one count but fewer than ten. The chain carries TRBV7-2 and TRBJ1-1, with 9 nucleotides matching TRBD1. The CDR3 runs 18 residues. Trimming cost V 5 bases and J 4 bases; bases outside gene matches: 17. CDR1 is SGHTA, CDR2 FQGNSA, per germline. The CDR3 DNA is TGTGCCAGCAGCGGGTACTACGGGACAGGGTTTATTTCCACTGAAGCTTTCTTT. This translates into CASSGYYGTGFISTEAFF. Drawing the rest from reference TRBV7-2 and TRBJ1-1, the complete variable domain is GAGVSQSPSNKVTEKGKDVELRCDPISGHTALYWYRQSLGQGLEFLIYFQGNSAPDKSGLPSDRFSAERTGGSVSTLTIQRTQQEDSAVYLCASSGYYGTGFISTEAFFGQGTRLTVV.

The CDR3 loop reads CASSLRGGGETQYF. The CDR3 DNA follows: TGCGCCAGCAGCTTGCGTGGGGGCGGAGAGACCCAGTACTTC. The chain has TRBV5-1 and TRBJ2-5; possibly TRBD1 for D (6 bases). Germline V lookup: CDR1 SGHRS, CDR2 YFSETQ. The CDR3 is 14 amino acids. V was pared by 1 base and J by 4 bases, with 11 bases between. Complete variable domain (other parts from reference TRBV5-1 and TRBJ2-5): KAGVTQTPRYLIKTRGQQVTLSCSPISGHRSVSWYQQTPGQGLQFLFEYFSETQRNKGNFPGRFSGRQFSNSRSEMNVSTLELGDSALYLCASSLRGGGETQYFGPGTRLLVL.

The rearrangement joins TRBV6-5 to TRBJ2-7; tentatively, D is TRBD1 (6 bases). The V end lost 2 bases, the J end lost 5 bases, and 13 bases lay between the germline ends. The CDR3 is made up of 14 amino acids. Germline lookup yields CDR1 MNHEY and CDR2 SVGAGI. The CDR3 bases are TGTGCCAGCAGTTACGTCGCAGGGGAGAACGAGCAGTACTTC. Encoded protein: CASSYVAGENEQYF.

This clone has only a few counts. The V call is TRBV7-9, the J call TRBJ2-7, with 10 bases identical to TRBD1. With V trimmed by 5 bases and J by 1 base, 11 bases remained unmatched. The CDR3 extends over 17 amino acids. Germline loops: CDR1 SEHNR, CDR2 FQNEAQ (reference sequence). CDR3 region: CASSRGQGRGTSYEQYF. The CDR3 nucleotides are TGTGCCAGCAGCCGGGGACAGGGGCGAGGAACGTCCTACGAGCAGTACTTC. Full variable domain (remainder filled in from reference TRBV7-9 and TRBJ2-7): DTGVSQNPRHKITKRGQNVTFRCDPISEHNRLYWYRQTLGQGPEFLTYFQNEAQLEKSRLLSDRFSAERPKGSFSTLEIQRTEQGDSAMYLCASSRGQGRGTSYEQYFGPGTRLTVT.

This clone was detected only once. The rearrangement uses TRBV9 and TRBJ2-6; no clear D gene. CDR3 length: 15 residues. Germline CDR1 SGDLS, CDR2 YYNGEE. The V and J ends lost 0 bases and 1 base respectively, with 5 bases between them. In DNA form, the CDR3 reads TGTGCCAGCAGCGTAGGTCGGTCTGGGGCCAACGTCCTGACTTTC. It translates to CASSVGRSGANVLTF.